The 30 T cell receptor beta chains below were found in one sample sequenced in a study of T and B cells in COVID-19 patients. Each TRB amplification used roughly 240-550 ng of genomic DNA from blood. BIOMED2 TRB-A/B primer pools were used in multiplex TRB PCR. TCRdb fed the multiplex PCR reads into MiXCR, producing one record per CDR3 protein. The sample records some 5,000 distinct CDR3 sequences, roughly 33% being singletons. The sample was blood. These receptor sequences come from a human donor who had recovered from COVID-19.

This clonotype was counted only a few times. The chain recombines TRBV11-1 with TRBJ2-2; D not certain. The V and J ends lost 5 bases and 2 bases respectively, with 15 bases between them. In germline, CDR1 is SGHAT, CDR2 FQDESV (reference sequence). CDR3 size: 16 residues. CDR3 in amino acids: CASSPTTLVNTGELFF. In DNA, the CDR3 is TGTGCCAGCAGCCCAACGACCTTAGTAAACACCGGGGAGCTGTTTTTT.

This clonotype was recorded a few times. Here the CDR3 reads CASSLGGTSGYGYTF. CDR3 sequence (DNA): TGTGCCAGCAGCTTAGGAGGTACTTCTGGCTATGGCTACACCTTC. V gene TRBV7-9 combines with J gene TRBJ1-2, with unresolved D. Germline values: CDR1 SEHNR, CDR2 FQNEAQ (reference sequence). Trimming left V 1 base short and J 4 bases short, with 13 bases between. The CDR3 runs 15 residues.

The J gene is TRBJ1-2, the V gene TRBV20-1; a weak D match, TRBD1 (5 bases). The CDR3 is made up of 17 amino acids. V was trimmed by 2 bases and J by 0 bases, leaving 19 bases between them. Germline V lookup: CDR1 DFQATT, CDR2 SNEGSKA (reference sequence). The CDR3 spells CSARSPLSGQSNYGYTF. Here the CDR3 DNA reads TGCAGTGCTAGATCGCCCCTATCCGGACAATCTAACTATGGCTACACCTTC.

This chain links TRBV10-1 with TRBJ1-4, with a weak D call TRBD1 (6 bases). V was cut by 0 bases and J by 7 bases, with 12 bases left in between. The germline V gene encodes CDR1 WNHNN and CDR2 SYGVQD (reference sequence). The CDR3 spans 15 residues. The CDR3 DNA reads TGCGCCAGCAGTGAGTCCCGGGGGGCAGGTGAAAAACTGTTTTTT. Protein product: CASSESRGAGEKLFF.

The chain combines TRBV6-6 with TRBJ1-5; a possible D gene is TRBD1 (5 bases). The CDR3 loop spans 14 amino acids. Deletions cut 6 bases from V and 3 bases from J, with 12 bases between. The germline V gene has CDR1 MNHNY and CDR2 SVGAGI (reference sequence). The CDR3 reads CASSPAGDNQPQHF. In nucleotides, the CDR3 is TGTGCCAGCAGCCCGGCGGGGGACAATCAGCCCCAGCATTTT.

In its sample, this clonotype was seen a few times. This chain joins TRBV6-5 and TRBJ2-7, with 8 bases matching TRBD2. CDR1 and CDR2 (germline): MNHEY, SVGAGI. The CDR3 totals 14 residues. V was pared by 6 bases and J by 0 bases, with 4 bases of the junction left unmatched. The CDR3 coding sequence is TGTGCCAGCAGCCGGACTAGCAACTCCTACGAGCAGTACTTC. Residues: CASSRTSNSYEQYF.

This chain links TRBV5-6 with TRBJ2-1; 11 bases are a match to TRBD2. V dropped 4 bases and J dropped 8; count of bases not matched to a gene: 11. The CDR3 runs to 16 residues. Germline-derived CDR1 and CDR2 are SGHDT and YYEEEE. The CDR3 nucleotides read TGTGCCAGCAGCCCATCGACTAGCGGGGTCTGGGATGAGCAGTTCTTC. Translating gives CASSPSTSGVWDEQFF. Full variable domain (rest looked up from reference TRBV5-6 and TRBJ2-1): DAGVTQSPTHLIKTRGQQVTLRCSPKSGHDTVSWYQQALGQGPQFIFQYYEEEERQRGNFPDRFSGHQFPNYSSELNVNALLLGDSALYLCASSPSTSGVWDEQFFGPGTRLTVL.

Written as DNA, the CDR3 is TGTGCCAGCAGCCCCCCGACCCGACAGGGGACTAATGAAAAACTGTTTTTT. Translating it yields CASSPPTRQGTNEKLFF. J is TRBJ1-4 and V is TRBV7-2, with 8 positions matching TRBD1. Germline-derived CDR1 and CDR2 are SGHTA and FQGNSA. This CDR3 is built from 17 residues. V lost 5 bases and J lost 2; bases outside the gene matches: 10.

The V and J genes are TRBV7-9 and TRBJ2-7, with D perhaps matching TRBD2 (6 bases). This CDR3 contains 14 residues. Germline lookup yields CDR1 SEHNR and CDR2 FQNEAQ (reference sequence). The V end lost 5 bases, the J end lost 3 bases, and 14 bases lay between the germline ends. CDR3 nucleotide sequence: TGTGCCAGCAGCCCACCGGGGGTAATCTACGAGCAGTACTTC. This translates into CASSPPGVIYEQYF. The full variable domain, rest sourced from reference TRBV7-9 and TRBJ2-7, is DTGVSQNPRHKITKRGQNVTFRCDPISEHNRLYWYRQTLGQGPEFLTYFQNEAQLEKSRLLSDRFSAERPKGSFSTLEIQRTEQGDSAMYLCASSPPGVIYEQYFGPGTRLTVT.

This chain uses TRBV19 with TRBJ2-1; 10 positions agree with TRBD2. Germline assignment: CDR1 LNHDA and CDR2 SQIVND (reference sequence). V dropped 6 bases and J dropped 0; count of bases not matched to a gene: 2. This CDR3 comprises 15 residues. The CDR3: CASRTSGYSYNEQFF. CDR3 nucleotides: TGTGCCAGTAGGACTAGCGGGTACTCCTACAATGAGCAGTTCTTC.

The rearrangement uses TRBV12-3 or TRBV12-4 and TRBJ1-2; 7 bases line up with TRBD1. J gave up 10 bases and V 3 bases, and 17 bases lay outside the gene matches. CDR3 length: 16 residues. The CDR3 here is CASSFSPQGDNYNYTF. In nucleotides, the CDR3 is TGTGCCAGCAGTTTTTCCCCGCAGGGGGATAACTATAACTACACCTTC.

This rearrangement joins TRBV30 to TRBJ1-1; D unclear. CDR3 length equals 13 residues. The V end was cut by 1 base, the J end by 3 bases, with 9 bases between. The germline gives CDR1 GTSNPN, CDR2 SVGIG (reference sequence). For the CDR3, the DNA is TGTGCCTGGAGTGATTTAGGGTACACTGAAGCTTTCTTT. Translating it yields CAWSDLGYTEAFF.

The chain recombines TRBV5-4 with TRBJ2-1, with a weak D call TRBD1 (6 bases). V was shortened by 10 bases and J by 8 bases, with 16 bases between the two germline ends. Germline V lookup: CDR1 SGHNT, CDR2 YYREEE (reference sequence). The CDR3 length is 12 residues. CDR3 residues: CAFSLGAYEQFF. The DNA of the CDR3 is TGTGCCTTTTCGCTGGGGGCGTATGAGCAGTTCTTC. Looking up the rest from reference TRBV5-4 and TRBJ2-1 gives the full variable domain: ETGVTQSPTHLIKTRGQQVTLRCSSQSGHNTVSWYQQALGQGPQFIFQYYREEENGRGNFPPRFSGLQFPNYSSELNVNALELDDSALYLCAFSLGAYEQFFGPGTRLTVL.

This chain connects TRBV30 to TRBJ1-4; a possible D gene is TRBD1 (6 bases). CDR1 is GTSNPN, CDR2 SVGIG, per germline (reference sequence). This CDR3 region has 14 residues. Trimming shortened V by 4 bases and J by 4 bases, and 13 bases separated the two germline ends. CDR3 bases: TGTGCCTGGAACTACAGGGCCTATAATGAAAAACTGTTTTTT. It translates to CAWNYRAYNEKLFF.

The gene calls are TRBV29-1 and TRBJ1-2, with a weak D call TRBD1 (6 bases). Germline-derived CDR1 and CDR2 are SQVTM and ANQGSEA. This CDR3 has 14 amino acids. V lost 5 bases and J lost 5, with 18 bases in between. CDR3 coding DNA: TGCAGCGTTCTCCCCGAGGGGGGGTTTTATGGCTACACCTTC. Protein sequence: CSVLPEGGFYGYTF. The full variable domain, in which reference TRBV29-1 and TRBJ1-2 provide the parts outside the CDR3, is SAVISQKPSRDICQRGTSLTIQCQVDSQVTMMFWYRQQPGQSLTLIATANQGSEATYESGFVIDKFPISRPNLTFSTLTVSNMSPEDSSIYLCSVLPEGGFYGYTFGSGTRLTVV.

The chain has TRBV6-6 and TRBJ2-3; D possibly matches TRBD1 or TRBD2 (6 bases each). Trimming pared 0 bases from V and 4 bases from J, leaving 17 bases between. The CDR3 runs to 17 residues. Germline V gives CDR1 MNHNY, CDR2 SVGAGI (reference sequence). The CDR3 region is CASSYSTVRGPPDTQYF. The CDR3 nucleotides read TGTGCCAGCAGTTACTCGACGGTCCGGGGGCCCCCAGATACGCAGTATTTT.

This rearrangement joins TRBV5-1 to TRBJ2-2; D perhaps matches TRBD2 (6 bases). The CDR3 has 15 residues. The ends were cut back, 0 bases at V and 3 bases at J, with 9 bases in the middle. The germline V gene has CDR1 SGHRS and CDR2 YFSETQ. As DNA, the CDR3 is TGCGCCAGCAGCTTGGCCCTAGCGCACACCGGGGAGCTGTTTTTT. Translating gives CASSLALAHTGELFF.

The CDR3 DNA sequence: TGTGCCAGCAGCTTGGCCATTAAGGGGAACACTGAAGCTTTCTTT. Amino acids: CASSLAIKGNTEAFF. The chain has TRBV5-4 and TRBJ1-1; D call uncertain. Germline CDR1 is SGHNT and CDR2 is YYREEE (reference sequence). This CDR3 comprises 15 residues. The V end lost 0 bases, the J end lost 1 base, and 10 bases lay between the germline ends.

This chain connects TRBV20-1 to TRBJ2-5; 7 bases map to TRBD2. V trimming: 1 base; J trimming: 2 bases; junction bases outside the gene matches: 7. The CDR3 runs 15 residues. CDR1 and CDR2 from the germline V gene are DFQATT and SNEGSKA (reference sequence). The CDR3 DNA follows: TGCAGTGCTAGAGTTATGACTAGCCGACAAGAGACCCAGTACTTC. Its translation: CSARVMTSRQETQYF.

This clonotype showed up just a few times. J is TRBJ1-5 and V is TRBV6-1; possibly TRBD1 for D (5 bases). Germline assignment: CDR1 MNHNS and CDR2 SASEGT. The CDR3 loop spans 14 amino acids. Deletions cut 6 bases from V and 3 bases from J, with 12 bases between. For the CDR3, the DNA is TGTGCCAGCAGGGGACTCGTCCCCAATCAGCCCCAGCATTTT. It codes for CASRGLVPNQPQHF.

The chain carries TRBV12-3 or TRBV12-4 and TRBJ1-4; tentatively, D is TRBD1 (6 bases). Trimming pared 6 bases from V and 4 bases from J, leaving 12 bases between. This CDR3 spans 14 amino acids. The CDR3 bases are TGTGCCAGCAGACTAACAGGGATTAATGAAAAACTGTTTTTT. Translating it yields CASRLTGINEKLFF.

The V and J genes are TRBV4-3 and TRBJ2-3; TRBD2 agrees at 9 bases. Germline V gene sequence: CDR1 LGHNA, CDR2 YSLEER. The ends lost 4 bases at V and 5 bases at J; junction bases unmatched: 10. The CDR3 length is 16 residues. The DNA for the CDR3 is TGCGCCAGCAGCCCTATGGAACTAGCGGGTGGAGATACGCAGTATTTT. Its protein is CASSPMELAGGDTQYF.

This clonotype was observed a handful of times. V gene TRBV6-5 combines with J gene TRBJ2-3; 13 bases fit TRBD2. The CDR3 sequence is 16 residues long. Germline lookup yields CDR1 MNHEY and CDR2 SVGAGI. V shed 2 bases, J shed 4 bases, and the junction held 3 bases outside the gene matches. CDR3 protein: CASSYGLAGAADTQYF. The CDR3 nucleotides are TGTGCCAGCAGTTACGGACTAGCGGGAGCGGCAGATACGCAGTATTTT.

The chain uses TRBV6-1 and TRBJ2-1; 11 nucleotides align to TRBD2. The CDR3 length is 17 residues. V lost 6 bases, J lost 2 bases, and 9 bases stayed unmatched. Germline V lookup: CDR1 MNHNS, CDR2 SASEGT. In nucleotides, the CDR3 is TGTGCCAGCAGCTTTACGGGACTAGCGGCCCCCTACAATGAGCAGTTCTTC. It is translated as CASSFTGLAAPYNEQFF.

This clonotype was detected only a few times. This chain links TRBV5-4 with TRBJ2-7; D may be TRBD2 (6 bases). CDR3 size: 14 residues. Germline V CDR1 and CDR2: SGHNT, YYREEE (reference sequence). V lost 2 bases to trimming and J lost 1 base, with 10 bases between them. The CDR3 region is CASSFPGASYEQYF. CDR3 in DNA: TGTGCCAGCAGCTTCCCGGGAGCATCCTACGAGCAGTACTTC.

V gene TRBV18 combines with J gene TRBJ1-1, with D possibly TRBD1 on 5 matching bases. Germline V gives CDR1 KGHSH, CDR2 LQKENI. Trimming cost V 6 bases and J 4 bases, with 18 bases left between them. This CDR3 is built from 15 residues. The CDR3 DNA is TGTGCCAGCTCCCCTGACACCGGGGCGGGCACTGAAGCTTTCTTT. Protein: CASSPDTGAGTEAFF.

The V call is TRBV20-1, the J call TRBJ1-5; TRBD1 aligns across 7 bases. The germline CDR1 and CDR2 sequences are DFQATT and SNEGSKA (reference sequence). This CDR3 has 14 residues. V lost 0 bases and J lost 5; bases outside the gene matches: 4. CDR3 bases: TGCAGTGCTAGAGAGGGAGGGGGCCATCAGCCCCAGCATTTT. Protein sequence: CSAREGGGHQPQHF.

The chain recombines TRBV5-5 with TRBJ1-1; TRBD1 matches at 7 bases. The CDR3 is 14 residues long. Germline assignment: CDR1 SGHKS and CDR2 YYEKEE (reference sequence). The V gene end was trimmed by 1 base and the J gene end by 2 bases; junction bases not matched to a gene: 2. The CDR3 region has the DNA TGTGCCAGCAGCTTGAGAGGGGGCAACACTGAAGCTTTCTTT. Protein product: CASSLRGGNTEAFF.

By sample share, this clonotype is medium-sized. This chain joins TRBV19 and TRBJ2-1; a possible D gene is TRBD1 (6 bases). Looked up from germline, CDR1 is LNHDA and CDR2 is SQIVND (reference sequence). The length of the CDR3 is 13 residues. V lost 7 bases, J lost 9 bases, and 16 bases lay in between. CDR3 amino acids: CASNGQLLSEQFF. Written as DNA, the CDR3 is TGTGCCAGTAATGGACAGCTCCTCTCTGAGCAGTTCTTC.

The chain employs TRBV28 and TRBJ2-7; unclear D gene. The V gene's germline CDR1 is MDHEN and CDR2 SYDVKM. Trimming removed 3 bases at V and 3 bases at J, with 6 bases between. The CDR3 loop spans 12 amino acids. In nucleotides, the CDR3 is TGTGCCAGCAGTTTCCAGAACTACGAGCAGTACTTC. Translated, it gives CASSFQNYEQYF.